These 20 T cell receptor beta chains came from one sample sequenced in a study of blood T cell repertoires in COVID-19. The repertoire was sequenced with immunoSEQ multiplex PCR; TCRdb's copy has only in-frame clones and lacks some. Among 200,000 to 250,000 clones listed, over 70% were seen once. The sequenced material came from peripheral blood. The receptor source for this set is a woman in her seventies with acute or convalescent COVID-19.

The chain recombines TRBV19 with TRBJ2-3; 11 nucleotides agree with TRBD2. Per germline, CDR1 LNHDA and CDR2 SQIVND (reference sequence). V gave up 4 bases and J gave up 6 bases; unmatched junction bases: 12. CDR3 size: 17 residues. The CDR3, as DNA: TGTGCCAGTAGTAGTCCTTCACTAGCGGGGGCCATGGATACGCAGTATTTT. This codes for CASSSPSLAGAMDTQYF.

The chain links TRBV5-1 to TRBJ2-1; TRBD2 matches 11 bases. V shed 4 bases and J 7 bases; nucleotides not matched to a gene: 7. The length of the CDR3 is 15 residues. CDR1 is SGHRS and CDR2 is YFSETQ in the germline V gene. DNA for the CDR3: TGCGCCAGCAGCCTTAGCGGGGGGGCTGGTAATGAGCAGTTCTTC. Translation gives CASSLSGGAGNEQFF.

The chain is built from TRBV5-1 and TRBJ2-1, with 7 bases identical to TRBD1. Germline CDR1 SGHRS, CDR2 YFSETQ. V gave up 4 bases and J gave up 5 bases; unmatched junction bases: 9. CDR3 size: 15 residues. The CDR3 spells CASSREGARDNEQFF. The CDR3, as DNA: TGCGCCAGCAGCCGTGAGGGGGCGCGGGACAATGAGCAGTTCTTC. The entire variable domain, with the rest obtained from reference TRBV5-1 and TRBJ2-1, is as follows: KAGVTQTPRYLIKTRGQQVTLSCSPISGHRSVSWYQQTPGQGLQFLFEYFSETQRNKGNFPGRFSGRQFSNSRSEMNVSTLELGDSALYLCASSREGARDNEQFFGPGTRLTVL.

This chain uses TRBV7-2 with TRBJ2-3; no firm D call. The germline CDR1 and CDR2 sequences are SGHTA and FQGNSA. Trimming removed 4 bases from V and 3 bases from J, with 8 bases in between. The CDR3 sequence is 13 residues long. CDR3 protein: CASSSRATDTQYF. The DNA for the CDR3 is TGTGCCAGCAGCTCACGAGCAACAGATACGCAGTATTTT. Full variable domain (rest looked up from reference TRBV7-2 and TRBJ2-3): GAGVSQSPSNKVTEKGKDVELRCDPISGHTALYWYRQSLGQGLEFLIYFQGNSAPDKSGLPSDRFSAERTGGSVSTLTIQRTQQEDSAVYLCASSSRATDTQYFGPGTRLTVL.

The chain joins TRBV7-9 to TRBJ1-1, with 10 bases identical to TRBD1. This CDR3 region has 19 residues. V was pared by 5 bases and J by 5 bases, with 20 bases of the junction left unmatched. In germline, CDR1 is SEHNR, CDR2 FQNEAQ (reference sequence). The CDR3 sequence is CASSPKMGLTGGAGTEAFF. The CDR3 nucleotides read TGTGCCAGCAGCCCCAAAATGGGGTTGACAGGGGGCGCGGGGACTGAAGCTTTCTTT.

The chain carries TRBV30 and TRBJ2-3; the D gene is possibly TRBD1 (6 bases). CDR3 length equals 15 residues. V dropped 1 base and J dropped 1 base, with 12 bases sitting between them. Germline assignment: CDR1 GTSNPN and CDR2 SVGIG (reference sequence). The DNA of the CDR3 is TGTGCCTGGAGTGCAGGGGCTCGGGGCACAGATACGCAGTATTTT. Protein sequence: CAWSAGARGTDTQYF.

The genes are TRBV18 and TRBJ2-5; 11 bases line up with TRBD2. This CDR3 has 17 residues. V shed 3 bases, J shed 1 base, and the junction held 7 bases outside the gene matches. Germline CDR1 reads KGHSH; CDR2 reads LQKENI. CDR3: CASSPTQLAGVQETQYF. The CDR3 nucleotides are TGTGCCAGCTCACCTACCCAACTAGCGGGGGTCCAAGAGACCCAGTACTTC.

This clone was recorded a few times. The CDR3 nucleotides are TGTGCCAGCAGCCAAGTAGGTGGTGCTCCGCGGGATACGCAGTATTTT. Its translation is CASSQVGGAPRDTQYF. J is TRBJ2-3 and V is TRBV4-2; D remains unclear. The length of the CDR3 is 16 residues. Germline CDR1 and CDR2: LGHNA and YNFKEQ. V was trimmed by 1 base and J by 6 bases, leaving 17 bases between them.

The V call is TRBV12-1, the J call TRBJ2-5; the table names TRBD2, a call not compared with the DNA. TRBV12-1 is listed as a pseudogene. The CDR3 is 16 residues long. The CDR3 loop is CASSSPTKGREETQYF. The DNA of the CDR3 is TGTGCCAGCAGCTCCCCTACGAAGGGGCGGGAGGAGACCCAGTACTTC.

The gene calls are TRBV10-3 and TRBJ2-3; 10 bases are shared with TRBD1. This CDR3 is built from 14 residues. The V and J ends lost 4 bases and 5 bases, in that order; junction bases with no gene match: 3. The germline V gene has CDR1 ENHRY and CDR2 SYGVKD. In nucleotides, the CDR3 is TGTGCCATCAGTGGCGACAGGGGGCAAGATACGCAGTATTTT. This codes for CAISGDRGQDTQYF.

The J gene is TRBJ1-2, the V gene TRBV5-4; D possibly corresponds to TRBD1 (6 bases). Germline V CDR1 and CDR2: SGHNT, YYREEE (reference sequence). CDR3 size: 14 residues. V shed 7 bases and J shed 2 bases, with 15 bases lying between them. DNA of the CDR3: TGTGCCAGCCGAGCCTTTCAGGGGAACTATGGCTACACCTTC. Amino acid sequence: CASRAFQGNYGYTF. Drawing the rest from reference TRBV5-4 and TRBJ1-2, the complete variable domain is ETGVTQSPTHLIKTRGQQVTLRCSSQSGHNTVSWYQQALGQGPQFIFQYYREEENGRGNFPPRFSGLQFPNYSSELNVNALELDDSALYLCASRAFQGNYGYTFGSGTRLTVV.

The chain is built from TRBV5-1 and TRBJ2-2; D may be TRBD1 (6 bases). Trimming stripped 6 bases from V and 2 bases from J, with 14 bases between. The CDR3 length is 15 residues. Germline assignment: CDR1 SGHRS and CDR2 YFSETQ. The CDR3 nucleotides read TGCGCCAGCAAAGAGGGGGACCTAAACACCGGGGAGCTGTTTTTT. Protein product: CASKEGDLNTGELFF.

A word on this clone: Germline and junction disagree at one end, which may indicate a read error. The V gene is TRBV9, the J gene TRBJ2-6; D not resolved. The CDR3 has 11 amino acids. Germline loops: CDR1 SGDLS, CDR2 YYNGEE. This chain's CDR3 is CASSRANVLTF. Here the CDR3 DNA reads TGTGCCAGCTCTAGGGCCAACGTCCTGACTTTC.

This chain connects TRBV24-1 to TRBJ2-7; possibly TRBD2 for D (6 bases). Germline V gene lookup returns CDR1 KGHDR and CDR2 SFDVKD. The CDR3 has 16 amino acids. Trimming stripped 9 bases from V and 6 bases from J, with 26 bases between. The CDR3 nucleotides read TGTGCCACCCTACTTGCCTACTGGAGGGAAGGCTCCGAGCAGTACTTC. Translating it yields CATLLAYWREGSEQYF.

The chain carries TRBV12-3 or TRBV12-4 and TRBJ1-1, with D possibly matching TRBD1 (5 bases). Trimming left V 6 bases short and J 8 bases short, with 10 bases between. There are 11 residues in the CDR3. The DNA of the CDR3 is TGTGCCAGCAGCCGACAGTTCGAAGCTTTCTTT. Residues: CASSRQFEAFF.

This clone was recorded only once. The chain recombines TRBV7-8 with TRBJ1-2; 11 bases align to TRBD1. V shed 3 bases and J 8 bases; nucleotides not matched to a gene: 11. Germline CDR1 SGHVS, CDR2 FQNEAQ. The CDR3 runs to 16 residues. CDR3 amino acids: CASSLSGTGGLGGYTF. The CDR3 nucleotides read TGTGCCAGCAGCTTGTCTGGGACAGGGGGATTGGGGGGCTACACCTTC.

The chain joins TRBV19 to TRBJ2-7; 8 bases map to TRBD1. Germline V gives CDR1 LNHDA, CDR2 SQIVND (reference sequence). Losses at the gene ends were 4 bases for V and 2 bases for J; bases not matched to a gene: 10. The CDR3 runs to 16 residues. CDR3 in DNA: TGTGCCAGTAGTACGACCCCCGGGACAGGTCCCTACGAGCAGTACTTC. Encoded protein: CASSTTPGTGPYEQYF.

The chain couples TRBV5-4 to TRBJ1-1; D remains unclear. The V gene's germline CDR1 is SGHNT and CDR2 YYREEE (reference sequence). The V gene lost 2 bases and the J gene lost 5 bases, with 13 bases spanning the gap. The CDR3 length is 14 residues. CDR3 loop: CASSFTKSGTEAFF. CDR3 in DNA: TGTGCCAGCAGCTTTACTAAGAGCGGGACTGAAGCTTTCTTT.

In DNA, the CDR3 is TGTGCCAGCAGCTCAGGGGACAAAACTAATGAAAAACTGTTTTTT. Encoded protein: CASSSGDKTNEKLFF. The gene calls are TRBV7-6 and TRBJ1-4, with a tentative D call TRBD1 (6 bases). Germline lookup yields CDR1 SGHVS and CDR2 FNYEAQ. V was clipped by 4 bases and J by 1 base, with 10 bases between them. This CDR3 has 15 amino acids.

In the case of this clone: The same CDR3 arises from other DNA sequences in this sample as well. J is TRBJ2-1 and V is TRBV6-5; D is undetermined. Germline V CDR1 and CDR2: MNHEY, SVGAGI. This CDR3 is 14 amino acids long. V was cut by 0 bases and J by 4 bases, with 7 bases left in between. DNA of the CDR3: TGTGCCAGCAGTTACTCACGAGTTTACAATGAGCAGTTCTTC. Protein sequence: CASSYSRVYNEQFF.